These T cell receptor beta chains were read from a single sample in a study of blood T cell repertoires in COVID-19. Sequencing used immunoSEQ multiplex PCR; TCRdb keeps in-frame clones, though not all of them. Here the sample spans about 35,000 clones, about 87% being singletons. The sample consisted of peripheral blood. The receptors derive from a man of 80 years or more with active COVID-19. The CDR3 runs from the conserved cysteine through the conserved F or W. The D gene is left open where the match is weak. Some rows have no size entry. The others give once, few or many, or a class for an expanded clone.

D gene,J gene,V gene,clone size,CDR3 protein,CDR3 DNA
NA,TRBJ2-7,TRBV3-1/TRBV3-2,NA,CASTRGSGPYEQYF,TGTGCCAGCACCCGGGGTAGCGGACCCTACGAGCAGTACTTC
NA,TRBJ2-5,TRBV3-1/TRBV3-2,NA,CASSWRGGQETQYF,TGTGCCAGCAGCTGGCGAGGGGGCCAAGAGACCCAGTACTTC
NA,TRBJ2-5,TRBV2,NA,CASSERLVQETQYF,TGTGCCAGCAGTGAAAGACTAGTTCAAGAGACCCAGTACTTC
TRBD1,TRBJ1-4,TRBV7-2,NA,CASSQGVSATNEKLFF,TGTGCCAGCAGCCAGGGGGTATCCGCAACTAATGAAAAACTGTTTTTT
NA,TRBJ1-6,TRBV24-1,few,CATSDAGKSPLHF,TGTGCCACCAGTGATGCAGGGAAATCACCCCTCCACTTT
TRBD1,TRBJ1-1,TRBV7-2,NA,CASSPTPSTGGSEAFF,TGTGCCAGCAGCCCTACACCGTCTACAGGGGGCAGTGAAGCTTTCTTT
TRBD1,TRBJ2-2,TRBV7-2,once,CASSLTGVGTGELFF,TGTGCCAGCAGCTTGACAGGGGTCGGCACCGGGGAGCTGTTTTTT
NA,TRBJ2-7,TRBV29-1,NA,CSVRGQGSYEQYF,TGCAGCGTTCGGGGCCAGGGGTCCTACGAGCAGTACTTC
TRBD2,TRBJ2-7,TRBV7-2,NA,CASSSSGSSYEQYF,TGTGCCAGCAGCTCGAGCGGGAGCTCCTACGAGCAGTACTTC
NA,TRBJ2-7,TRBV6-1,NA,CASTVADEQYF,TGTGCCAGCACCGTAGCGGACGAGCAGTACTTC
TRBD2,TRBJ2-5,TRBV28,NA,CASRSTPTSGRASLYF,TGTGCCAGCAGATCCACACCTACTAGCGGGAGGGCCTCTCTGTACTTC
NA,TRBJ2-7,TRBV28,NA,CASSPPAGGPYEQYF,TGTGCCAGCAGTCCACCGGCTGGAGGGCCCTACGAGCAGTACTTC
TRBD1,TRBJ2-5,TRBV27,NA,CASSFSGQGPQETQYF,TGTGCCAGCAGTTTCTCCGGACAGGGCCCCCAAGAGACCCAGTACTTC
NA,TRBJ1-2,TRBV7-8,NA,CASSLSGGSNYGYTF,TGTGCCAGCAGCTTAAGTGGGGGGTCCAACTATGGCTACACCTTC
NA,TRBJ2-3,TRBV7-2,NA,CASSIRTGSGGDTQYF,TGTGCCAGCAGCATACGGACTGGTAGCGGAGGAGATACGCAGTATTTT
NA,TRBJ1-1,TRBV29-1,NA,CSFLRVKGTEAFF,TGCAGCTTCCTCAGGGTCAAGGGCACTGAAGCTTTCTTT
TRBD2,TRBJ2-7,TRBV28,NA,CASSLKGGTYEQYF,TGTGCCAGCAGTTTAAAGGGAGGGACCTACGAGCAGTACTTC
NA,TRBJ1-1,TRBV18,NA,CASSRGGAEAFF,TGTGCCAGCTCACGAGGGGGGGCTGAAGCTTTCTTT
TRBD1,TRBJ1-4,TRBV5-1,NA,CASSLEYQGAGEKLFF,TGCGCCAGCAGCTTGGAGTATCAGGGGGCTGGGGAAAAACTGTTTTTT
NA,TRBJ1-1,TRBV30,NA,CASQGSTEAFF,TGTGCCTCACAGGGAAGCACTGAAGCTTTCTTT
TRBD2,TRBJ2-1,TRBV6-2/TRBV6-3,NA,CASSSGAGGSYNEQFF,TGTGCCAGCAGTTCGGGAGCGGGAGGTTCCTACAATGAGCAGTTCTTC
NA,TRBJ2-4,TRBV18,NA,CASSPDPPARGKNIQYF,TGTGCCAGCTCACCGGACCCCCCAGCAAGGGGCAAAAACATTCAGTACTTC
NA,TRBJ2-3,TRBV2,NA,CASSGAKSGPLTDTQYF,TGTGCCAGCAGTGGAGCCAAGAGCGGACCACTCACAGATACGCAGTATTTT
TRBD2,TRBJ2-1,TRBV6-1,NA,CASSETSALSYNEQFF,TGTGCCAGCAGTGAAACTAGCGCGCTCTCCTACAATGAGCAGTTCTTC
TRBD1,TRBJ2-7,TRBV7-2,NA,CASSAGTGGFNEQYF,TGTGCCAGCAGCGCCGGAACAGGGGGCTTCAACGAGCAGTACTTC
NA,TRBJ1-6,TRBV28,NA,CASSPSEVSSYNSPLHF,TGTGCCAGCAGTCCATCAGAGGTTAGCTCCTATAATTCACCCCTCCACTTT
NA,TRBJ1-5,TRBV18,once,CASSPEVTQPQHF,TGTGCCAGCTCCCCTGAGGTAACTCAGCCCCAGCATTTT
TRBD2,TRBJ2-7,TRBV12-3/TRBV12-4,NA,CASSTSGRQYF,TGTGCCAGCAGTACTAGCGGGAGGCAGTACTTC
NA,TRBJ1-1,TRBV18,NA,CASATGTSNTEAFF,TGTGCCAGCGCCACAGGAACCTCCAACACTGAAGCTTTCTTT
TRBD2,TRBJ2-5,TRBV5-1,NA,CASSPTGRADEETQYF,TGCGCCAGCAGCCCCACGGGGAGGGCCGATGAAGAGACCCAGTACTTC
TRBD2,TRBJ2-1,TRBV7-6,NA,CASSQAGNTYNEQFF,TGTGCCAGCAGCCAAGCGGGAAACACTTACAATGAGCAGTTCTTC
NA,TRBJ1-3,TRBV19,NA,CASSIPVSGNTIYF,TGTGCCAGTAGTATCCCGGTATCTGGAAACACCATATATTTT
TRBD1,TRBJ1-5,TRBV18,NA,CASSPKIVGQGLGQPQHF,TGTGCCAGCTCACCAAAAATTGTGGGACAGGGGCTTGGGCAGCCCCAGCATTTT
TRBD1,TRBJ1-6,TRBV28,NA,CASKWPRGRMNSPLHF,TGTGCCAGCAAATGGCCCAGGGGGCGGATGAATTCACCCCTCCACTTT
TRBD2,TRBJ2-7,TRBV5-4,NA,CASSYEVAGRSYEQYF,TGTGCCAGCAGCTACGAGGTAGCGGGGCGCTCCTACGAGCAGTACTTC
TRBD2,TRBJ2-1,TRBV4-3,NA,CASSQDFSGSVGEQFF,TGCGCCAGCAGCCAAGATTTTAGCGGGAGTGTAGGTGAGCAGTTCTTC
TRBD2,TRBJ2-3,TRBV6-2/TRBV6-3,NA,CASSYNGAGAADTQYF,TGTGCCAGCAGTTACAATGGGGCGGGAGCGGCAGATACGCAGTATTTT
TRBD1,TRBJ2-5,TRBV7-2,NA,CASSLAGGAEETQYF,TGTGCCAGCAGCTTAGCAGGGGGCGCCGAGGAGACCCAGTACTTC
TRBD1,TRBJ1-1,TRBV5-1,NA,CASRSTGEGTEAFF,TGCGCCAGCAGATCGACAGGGGAAGGGACTGAAGCTTTCTTT
TRBD2,TRBJ2-1,TRBV6-2/TRBV6-3,NA,CASSSPGSAGGKRNEQFF,TGTGCCAGCAGTTCCCCGGGTTCGGCGGGAGGGAAGAGGAATGAGCAGTTCTTC
TRBD2,TRBJ2-1,TRBV19,NA,CASKEGGPTRGEQFF,TGTGCCAGTAAGGAGGGAGGGCCGACGCGGGGTGAGCAGTTCTTC
NA,TRBJ2-1,TRBV7-2,NA,CASSPRARGHEQFF,TGTGCCAGCAGCCCCCGGGCCAGGGGCCATGAGCAGTTCTTC
TRBD2,TRBJ2-1,TRBV5-1,NA,CASSHAGGRATNEQFF,TGCGCCAGCAGCCACGCCGGCGGGAGGGCCACCAATGAGCAGTTCTTC
NA,TRBJ1-3,TRBV9,NA,CASSADNSGNTIYF,TGTGCCAGCAGCGCCGACAACTCTGGAAACACCATATATTTT
NA,TRBJ1-2,TRBV3-1/TRBV3-2,NA,CASSQGDSSRGGYTF,TGTGCCAGCAGCCAAGGGGACTCCTCGAGAGGAGGCTACACCTTC
NA,TRBJ2-7,TRBV19,few,CASSIASRWNSYEQYF,TGTGCCAGTAGTATAGCAAGCAGGTGGAACTCCTACGAGCAGTACTTC
NA,TRBJ1-5,TRBV18,NA,CASSPAGDQPQHF,TGTGCCAGCTCACCAGCCGGGGATCAGCCCCAGCATTTT
TRBD1,TRBJ2-1,TRBV18,NA,CASSPSDLTGSSYNEQFF,TGTGCCAGCTCACCATCCGACCTGACAGGGAGCTCCTACAATGAGCAGTTCTTC
TRBD2,TRBJ2-2,TRBV7-7,few,CASSPPGRGGTGELFF,TGTGCCAGCAGCCCCCCCGGGAGGGGAGGCACCGGGGAGCTGTTTTTT
TRBD2,TRBJ2-1,TRBV6-2/TRBV6-3,NA,CASSRPLAGIYNEQFF,TGTGCCAGCAGTCGCCCCCTAGCGGGAATCTACAATGAGCAGTTCTTC
NA,TRBJ2-1,TRBV4-3,NA,CASSQDMSGLGNEQFF,TGCGCCAGCAGCCAAGATATGTCAGGACTTGGCAATGAGCAGTTCTTC
TRBD2,TRBJ2-1,TRBV28,NA,CAIGLAATNEQFF,TGTGCTATCGGACTAGCTGCAACCAATGAGCAGTTCTTC
TRBD1,TRBJ2-7,TRBV27,NA,CASSLQGARGEQYF,TGTGCCAGCAGTCTACAGGGGGCCAGAGGCGAGCAGTACTTC
TRBD2,TRBJ2-7,TRBV7-2,few,CASSLLAGVGYEQYF,TGTGCCAGCAGCTTATTAGCGGGAGTCGGCTACGAGCAGTACTTC
TRBD2,TRBJ2-2,TRBV4-3,NA,CASSRRTRGTGELFF,TGCGCCAGCAGCCGCCGGACTAGGGGTACCGGGGAGCTGTTTTTT
TRBD1,TRBJ1-6,TRBV7-2,NA,CASRKGTGVNNSPLHF,TGTGCCAGCAGAAAGGGGACAGGAGTAAATAATTCACCCCTCCACTTT
TRBD1,TRBJ1-2,TRBV14,NA,CASSPYRTGGSYGYTF,TGTGCCAGCAGCCCCTACCGGACAGGGGGAAGCTATGGCTACACCTTC
NA,TRBJ2-1,TRBV11-3,NA,CASSENSYNEQFF,TGTGCCAGCAGCGAGAACTCCTACAATGAGCAGTTCTTC
TRBD1,TRBJ1-1,TRBV9,NA,CASSGKQGMNTEAFF,TGTGCCAGCAGCGGAAAACAGGGGATGAACACTGAAGCTTTCTTT
TRBD2,TRBJ2-1,TRBV28,NA,CASTPTSGRYNEQFF,TGTGCCAGCACCCCGACTAGCGGGAGGTACAATGAGCAGTTCTTC